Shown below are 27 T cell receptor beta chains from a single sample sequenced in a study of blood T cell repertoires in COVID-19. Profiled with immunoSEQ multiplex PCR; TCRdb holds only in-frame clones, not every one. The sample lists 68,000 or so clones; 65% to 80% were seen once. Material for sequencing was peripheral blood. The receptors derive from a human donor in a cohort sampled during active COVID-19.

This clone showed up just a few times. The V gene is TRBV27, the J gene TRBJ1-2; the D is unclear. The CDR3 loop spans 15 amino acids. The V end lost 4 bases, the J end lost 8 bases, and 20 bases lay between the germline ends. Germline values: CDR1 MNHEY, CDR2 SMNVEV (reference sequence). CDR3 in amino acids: CASSSGLRGSGGYTF. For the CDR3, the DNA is TGTGCCAGCAGTTCAGGTTTACGAGGGAGCGGCGGCTACACCTTC.

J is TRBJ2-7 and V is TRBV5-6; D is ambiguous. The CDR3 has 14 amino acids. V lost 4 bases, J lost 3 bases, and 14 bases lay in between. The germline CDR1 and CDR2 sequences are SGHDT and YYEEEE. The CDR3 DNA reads TGTGCCAGCAGCCGGCGCGGCACCTACTACGAGCAGTACTTC. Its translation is CASSRRGTYYEQYF.

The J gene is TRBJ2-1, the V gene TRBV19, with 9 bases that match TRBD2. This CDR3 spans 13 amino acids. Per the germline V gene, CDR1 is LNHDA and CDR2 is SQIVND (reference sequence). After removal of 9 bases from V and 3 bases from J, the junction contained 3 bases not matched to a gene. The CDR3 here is CASAGGRYNEQFF. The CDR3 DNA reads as TGTGCCAGCGCGGGAGGGCGCTACAATGAGCAGTTCTTC.

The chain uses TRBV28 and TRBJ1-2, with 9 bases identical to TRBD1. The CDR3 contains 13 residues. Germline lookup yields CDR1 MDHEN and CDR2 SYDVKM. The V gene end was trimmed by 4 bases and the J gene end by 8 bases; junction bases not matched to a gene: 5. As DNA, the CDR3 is TGTGCCAGCAGTTCACAGGGGGCTGAGGGCTACACCTTC. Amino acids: CASSSQGAEGYTF.

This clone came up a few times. CDR3 sequence (DNA): TGTGCCACCAGTGCCCGGGGATTGTTCTATGAGCAGTTCTTC. This sequence encodes CATSARGLFYEQFF. This sequence joins TRBV24-1 and TRBJ2-1, with D possibly being TRBD2 (5 bases). Looked up from germline, CDR1 is KGHDR and CDR2 is SFDVKD. The CDR3 spans 14 residues. V shed 5 bases and J shed 8 bases, with 15 bases lying between them.

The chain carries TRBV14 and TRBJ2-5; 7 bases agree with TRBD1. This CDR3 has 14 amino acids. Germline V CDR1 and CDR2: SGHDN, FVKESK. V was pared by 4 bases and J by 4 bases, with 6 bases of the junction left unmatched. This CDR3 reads CASSRQTGLETQYF. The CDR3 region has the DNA TGTGCCAGCAGCCGGCAGACAGGGTTAGAGACCCAGTACTTC.

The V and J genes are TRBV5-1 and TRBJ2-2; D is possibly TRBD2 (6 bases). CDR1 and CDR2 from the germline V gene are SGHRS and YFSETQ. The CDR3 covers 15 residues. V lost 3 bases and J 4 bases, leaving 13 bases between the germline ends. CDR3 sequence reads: CASSWAQGGTGELFF. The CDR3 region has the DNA TGCGCCAGCAGCTGGGCCCAGGGAGGCACCGGGGAGCTGTTTTTT.

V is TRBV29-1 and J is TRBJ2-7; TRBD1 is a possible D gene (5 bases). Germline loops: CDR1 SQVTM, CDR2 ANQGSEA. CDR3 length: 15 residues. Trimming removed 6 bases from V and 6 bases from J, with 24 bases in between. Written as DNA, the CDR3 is TGCAGCGTCCCAAGGGGCAAAAACTGGTTTGGCGAGCAGTACTTC. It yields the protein CSVPRGKNWFGEQYF.

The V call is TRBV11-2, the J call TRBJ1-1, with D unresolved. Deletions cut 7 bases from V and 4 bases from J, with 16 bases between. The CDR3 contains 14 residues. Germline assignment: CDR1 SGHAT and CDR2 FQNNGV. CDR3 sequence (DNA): TGTGCCAGCACCTTCGCAGAGGGATCCACTGAAGCTTTCTTT. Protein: CASTFAEGSTEAFF.

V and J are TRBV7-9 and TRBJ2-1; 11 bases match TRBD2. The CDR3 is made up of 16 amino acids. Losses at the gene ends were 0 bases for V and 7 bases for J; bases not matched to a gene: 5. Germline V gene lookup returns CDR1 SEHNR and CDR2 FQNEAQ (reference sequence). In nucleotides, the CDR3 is TGTGCCAGCAGCTTAGCGGGGGCTAGCGGGAGGAATGAGCAGTTCTTC. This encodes CASSLAGASGRNEQFF.

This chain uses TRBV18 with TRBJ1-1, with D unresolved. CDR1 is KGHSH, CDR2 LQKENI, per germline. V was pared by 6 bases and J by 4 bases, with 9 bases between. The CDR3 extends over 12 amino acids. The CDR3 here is CASSSASTEAFF. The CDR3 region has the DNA TGTGCCAGCTCCAGCGCCAGCACTGAAGCTTTCTTT.

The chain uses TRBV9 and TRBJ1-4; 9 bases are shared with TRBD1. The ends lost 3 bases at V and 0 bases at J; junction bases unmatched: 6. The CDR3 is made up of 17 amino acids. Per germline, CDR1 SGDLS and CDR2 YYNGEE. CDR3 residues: CASSAGTGWTTNEKLFF. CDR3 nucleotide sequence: TGTGCCAGCAGCGCCGGGACAGGGTGGACAACTAATGAAAAACTGTTTTTT.

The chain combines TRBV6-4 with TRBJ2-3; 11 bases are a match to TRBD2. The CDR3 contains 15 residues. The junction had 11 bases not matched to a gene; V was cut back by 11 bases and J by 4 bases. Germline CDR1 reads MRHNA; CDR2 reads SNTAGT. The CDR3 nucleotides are TGTGCCGGTTTAGCGGGAGGGCCGGTGCCAGATACGCAGTATTTT. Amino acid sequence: CAGLAGGPVPDTQYF.

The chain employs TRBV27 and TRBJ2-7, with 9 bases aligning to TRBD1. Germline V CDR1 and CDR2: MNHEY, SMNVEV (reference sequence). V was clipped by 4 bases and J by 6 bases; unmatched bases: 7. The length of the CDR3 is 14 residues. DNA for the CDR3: TGTGCCAGCAGTTCACTAGGGACAGGGCGCGAGCAGTACTTC. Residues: CASSSLGTGREQYF.

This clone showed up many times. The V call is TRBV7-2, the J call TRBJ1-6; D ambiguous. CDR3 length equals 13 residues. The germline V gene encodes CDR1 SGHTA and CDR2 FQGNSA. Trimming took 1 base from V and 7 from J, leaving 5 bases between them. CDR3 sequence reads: CASSLGPNSPLHF. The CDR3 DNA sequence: TGTGCCAGCAGCTTAGGGCCGAATTCACCCCTCCACTTT.

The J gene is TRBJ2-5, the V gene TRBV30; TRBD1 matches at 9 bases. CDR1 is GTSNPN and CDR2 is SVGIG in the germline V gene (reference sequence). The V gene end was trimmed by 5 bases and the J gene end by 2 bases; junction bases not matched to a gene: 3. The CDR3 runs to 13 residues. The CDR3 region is CAWDRGKQETQYF. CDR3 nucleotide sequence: TGTGCCTGGGACAGGGGGAAGCAAGAGACCCAGTACTTC.

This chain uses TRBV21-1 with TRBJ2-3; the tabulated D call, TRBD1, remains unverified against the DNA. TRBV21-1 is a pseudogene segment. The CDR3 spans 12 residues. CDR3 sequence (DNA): TGTGCCAGCGTTACACACGCCAATACGCAGTATTTT. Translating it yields CASVTHANTQYF.

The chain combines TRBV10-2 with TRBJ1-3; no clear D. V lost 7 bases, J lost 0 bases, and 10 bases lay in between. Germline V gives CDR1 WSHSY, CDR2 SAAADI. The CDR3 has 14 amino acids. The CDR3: CASTTDDSGNTIYF. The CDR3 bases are TGCGCCAGCACTACCGATGACTCTGGAAACACCATATATTTT.

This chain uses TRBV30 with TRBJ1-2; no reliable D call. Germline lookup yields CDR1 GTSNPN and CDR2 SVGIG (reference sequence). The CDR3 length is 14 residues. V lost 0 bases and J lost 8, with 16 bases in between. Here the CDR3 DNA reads TGTGCCTGGAGTGTACAGACATACCTTCGGGGCTACACCTTC. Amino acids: CAWSVQTYLRGYTF.

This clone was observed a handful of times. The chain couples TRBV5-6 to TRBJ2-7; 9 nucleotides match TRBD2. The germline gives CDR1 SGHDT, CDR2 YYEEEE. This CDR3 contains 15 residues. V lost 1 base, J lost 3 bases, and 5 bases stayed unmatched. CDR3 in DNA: TGTGCCAGCAGCTTGTTAGCGGGAGTCCTCTACGAGCAGTACTTC. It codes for CASSLLAGVLYEQYF.

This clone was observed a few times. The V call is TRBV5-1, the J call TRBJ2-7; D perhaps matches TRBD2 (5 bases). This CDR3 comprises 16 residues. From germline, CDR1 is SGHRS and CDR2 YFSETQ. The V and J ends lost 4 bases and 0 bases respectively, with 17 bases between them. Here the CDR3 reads CASSPRDTPLSYEQYF. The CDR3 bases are TGCGCCAGCAGCCCCCGGGATACCCCGCTCTCCTACGAGCAGTACTTC.

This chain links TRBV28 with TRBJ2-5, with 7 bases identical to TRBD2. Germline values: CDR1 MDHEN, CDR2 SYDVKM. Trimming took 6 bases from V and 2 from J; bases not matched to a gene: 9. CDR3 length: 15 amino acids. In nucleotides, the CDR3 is TGTGCCAGCAGCTCAAGCGGGACCGGTCAAGAGACCCAGTACTTC. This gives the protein CASSSSGTGQETQYF. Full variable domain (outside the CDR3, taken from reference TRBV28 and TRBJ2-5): DVKVTQSSRYLVKRTGEKVFLECVQDMDHENMFWYRQDPGLGLRLIYFSYDVKMKEKGDIPEGYSVSREKKERFSLILESASTNQTSMYLCASSSSGTGQETQYFGPGTRLLVL.

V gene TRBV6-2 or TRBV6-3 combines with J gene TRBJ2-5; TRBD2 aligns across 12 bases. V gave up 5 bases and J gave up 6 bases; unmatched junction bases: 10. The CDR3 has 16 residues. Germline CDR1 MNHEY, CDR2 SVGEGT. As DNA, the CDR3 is TGTGCCAGCAGTCCATCTAGCGGGAGGGCCAGCAAGACCCAGTACTTC. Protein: CASSPSSGRASKTQYF.

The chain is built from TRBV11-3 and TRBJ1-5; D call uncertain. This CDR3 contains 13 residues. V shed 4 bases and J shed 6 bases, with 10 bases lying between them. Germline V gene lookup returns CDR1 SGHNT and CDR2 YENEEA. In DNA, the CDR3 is TGTGCCAGCAGCTCTGAAGCAGGTCAGCCCCAGCATTTT. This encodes CASSSEAGQPQHF.

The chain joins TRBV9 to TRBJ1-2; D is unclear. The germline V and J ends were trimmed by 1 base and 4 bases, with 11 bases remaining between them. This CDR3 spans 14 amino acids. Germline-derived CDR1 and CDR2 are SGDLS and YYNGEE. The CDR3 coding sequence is TGTGCCAGCAGCGTAAGCGGTTCAGGCTATGGCTACACCTTC. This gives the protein CASSVSGSGYGYTF. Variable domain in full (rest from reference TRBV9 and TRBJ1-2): DSGVTQTPKHLITATGQRVTLRCSPRSGDLSVYWYQQSLDQGLQFLIQYYNGEERAKGNILERFSAQQFPDLHSELNLSSLELGDSALYFCASSVSGSGYGYTFGSGTRLTVV.

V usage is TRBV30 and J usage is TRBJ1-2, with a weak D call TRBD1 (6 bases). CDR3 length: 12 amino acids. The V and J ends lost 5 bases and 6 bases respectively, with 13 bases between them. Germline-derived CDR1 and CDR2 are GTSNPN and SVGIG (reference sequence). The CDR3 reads CAWGGRNDGYTF. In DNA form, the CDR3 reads TGTGCCTGGGGGGGCAGAAATGATGGCTACACCTTC.

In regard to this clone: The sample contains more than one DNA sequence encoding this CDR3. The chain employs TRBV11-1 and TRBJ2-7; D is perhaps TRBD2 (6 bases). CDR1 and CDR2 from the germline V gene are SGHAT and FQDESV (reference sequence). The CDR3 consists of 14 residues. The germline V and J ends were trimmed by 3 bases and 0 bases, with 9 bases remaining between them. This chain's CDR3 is CASSFGGDSYEQYF. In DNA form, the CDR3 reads TGTGCCAGCAGCTTTGGAGGGGACTCCTACGAGCAGTACTTC.